These 21 T cell receptor beta chains came from one sample sequenced in a study of radiotherapy plus CTLA-4 blockade in lung cancer. Measured with immunoSEQ multiplex PCR; TCRdb has only the in-frame clones, and not every one. The sample consists of 84,000 or so clones, under 85% of them appearing once. This specimen was peripheral blood, taken from a patient treated with radiotherapy plus ipilimumab. These receptors came from a human donor with non-small cell lung cancer that progressed on radiotherapy plus ipilimumab.

This chain joins TRBV7-3 and TRBJ1-1; unclear D gene. Germline V gene lookup returns CDR1 SGHTA and CDR2 FQGTGA. V was trimmed by 0 bases and J by 1 base, leaving 3 bases between them. The CDR3 is 13 amino acids. The CDR3 reads CASSLTKNTEAFF. The CDR3 coding sequence is TGTGCCAGCAGCTTAACGAAGAACACTGAAGCTTTCTTT.

This chain joins TRBV4-3 and TRBJ1-4, with D unclear. Germline V gene data show CDR1 as LGHNA and CDR2 as YSLEER. This CDR3 region has 16 residues. The V end lost 0 bases, the J end lost 6 bases, and 14 bases lay between the germline ends. CDR3 DNA: TGCGCCAGCAGCCAAGAGTTAGGGCGGATAGATGAAAAACTGTTTTTT. As protein: CASSQELGRIDEKLFF.

V usage is TRBV18 and J usage is TRBJ2-7; 8 positions agree with TRBD2. J lost 7 bases, V lost 3 bases, and 5 bases had no gene match. Germline V gives CDR1 KGHSH, CDR2 LQKENI. The CDR3 runs 13 residues. DNA of the CDR3: TGTGCCAGCTCACCGGGACTAGAAGGGGAGCAGTACTTC. This translates into CASSPGLEGEQYF. The full variable domain, in which reference TRBV18 and TRBJ2-7 provide the parts outside the CDR3, is NAGVMQNPRHLVRRRGQEARLRCSPMKGHSHVYWYRQLPEEGLKFMVYLQKENIIDESGMPKERFSAEFPKEGPSILRIQQVVRGDSAAYFCASSPGLEGEQYFGPGTRLTVT.

The rearrangement uses TRBV5-1 and TRBJ1-4; tentatively, D is TRBD1 (5 bases). V gave up 4 bases and J gave up 3 bases, with 13 bases separating them. The CDR3 extends over 15 amino acids. CDR1 is SGHRS, CDR2 YFSETQ, per germline. DNA of the CDR3: TGCGCCAGCAGCACCTCGACAGTGGCTAATGAAAAACTGTTTTTT. Its protein is CASSTSTVANEKLFF.

The CDR3 coding sequence is TGTGCCTGGTCCAGGGGCGGAACTTCCTACGAGCAGTACTTC. It specifies CAWSRGGTSYEQYF. J is TRBJ2-5 and V is TRBV30; tentative D call: TRBD1 (6 bases). The end of the DNA aligns better with TRBJ2-7, so the J call may be wrong. Looked up from germline, CDR1 is GTSNPN and CDR2 is SVGIG (reference sequence). The CDR3 extends over 14 amino acids.

The genes are TRBV28 and TRBJ2-7; 7 bases map to TRBD2. Per the germline V gene, CDR1 is MDHEN and CDR2 is SYDVKM. The trim removed 7 bases at V and 8 bases at J, leaving 11 bases unmatched. The CDR3 runs 13 residues. CDR3 sequence reads: CASTQRGLTKQYF. DNA of the CDR3: TGTGCCAGCACCCAGCGGGGACTCACGAAGCAGTACTTC.

The CDR3 region has the DNA TGTGCCAGCAGTATAGGACTAGCTGAGTCCTACGAGCAGTACTTC. Translation gives CASSIGLAESYEQYF. The chain employs TRBV7-8 and TRBJ2-7; 8 nucleotides align to TRBD2. This CDR3 spans 15 amino acids. The V gene end was trimmed by 6 bases and the J gene end by 1 base; junction bases not matched to a gene: 8. Germline CDR1 and CDR2: SGHVS and FQNEAQ.

This chain uses TRBV19 with TRBJ1-1; D is undetermined. CDR1 is LNHDA and CDR2 is SQIVND in the germline V gene (reference sequence). V was trimmed by 5 bases and J by 4 bases, leaving 14 bases between them. The CDR3 sequence is 14 residues long. DNA for the CDR3: TGTGCCAGTAGTTTCCCAGGCGAGCTCACTGAAGCTTTCTTT. It specifies CASSFPGELTEAFF.

The chain combines TRBV2 with TRBJ1-1; D might be TRBD1 (5 bases). CDR3 length: 13 amino acids. From germline, CDR1 is SNHLY and CDR2 FYNNEI. Trimming stripped 6 bases from V and 5 bases from J, with 13 bases between. CDR3 region: CASSPRGNTEAFF. CDR3 in DNA: TGTGCCAGCAGCCCCCGGGGGAATACTGAAGCTTTCTTT.

The chain couples TRBV6-5 to TRBJ1-1; D uncertain. The CDR3 has 15 amino acids. V was trimmed by 8 bases and J by 4 bases, leaving 20 bases between them. Germline assignment: CDR1 MNHEY and CDR2 SVGAGI. CDR3 nucleotides: TGTGCCAGCGTGCCCCTGCCTTACCCGGGCACTGAAGCTTTCTTT. Translated: CASVPLPYPGTEAFF.

This chain uses TRBV6-1 with TRBJ1-2; weak D call: TRBD1 (5 bases). The CDR3 is 14 residues long. Looked up from germline, CDR1 is MNHNS and CDR2 is SASEGT. Trimming pared 2 bases from V and 1 base from J, leaving 8 bases between. CDR3 coding DNA: TGTGCCAGCAGTGAAAAAAGGGGTAACTATGGCTACACCTTC. Protein sequence: CASSEKRGNYGYTF.

The chain has TRBV5-5 and TRBJ2-7; D gene ambiguous. The CDR3 has 13 amino acids. V dropped 4 bases and J dropped 2 bases, with 10 bases sitting between them. CDR1 SGHKS and CDR2 YYEKEE come from the germline V gene (reference sequence). Here the CDR3 DNA reads TGTGCCAGCAGCCGACAAGGGCCCTACGAGCAGTACTTC. It translates to CASSRQGPYEQYF.

V is TRBV29-1 and J is TRBJ1-2; D gene unclear. CDR1 is SQVTM and CDR2 is ANQGSEA in the germline V gene. Deletions cut 5 bases from V and 8 bases from J, with 9 bases between. This CDR3 has 10 residues. The CDR3 sequence: CSVSSGGYTF. The CDR3 DNA sequence: TGCAGCGTTAGTAGCGGGGGCTACACCTTC.

This clone was observed once. This chain joins TRBV2 and TRBJ2-3; D call uncertain. Germline values: CDR1 SNHLY, CDR2 FYNNEI. CDR3 length: 12 amino acids. Trimming cost V 7 bases and J 0 bases, with 5 bases left between them. This chain's CDR3 is CASTQSTDTQYF. The CDR3 DNA reads as TGTGCCAGCACTCAAAGCACAGATACGCAGTATTTT.

CDR3 residues: CASSMVYPSDTQYF. The CDR3 nucleotides read TGTGCCAGTAGTATGGTTTATCCCTCGGATACGCAGTATTTT. The chain is built from TRBV19 and TRBJ2-3, with D unclear. Between the trimmed V and J ends, which lost 3 bases and 6 bases, there was a span of 13 bases. The germline gives CDR1 LNHDA, CDR2 SQIVND (reference sequence). CDR3 length equals 14 residues.

The J gene is TRBJ2-5, the V gene TRBV6-5; 7 nucleotides match TRBD2. The DNA end is more similar to TRBJ2-7, so the J call may be wrong. Germline CDR1 MNHEY, CDR2 SVGAGI. The length of the CDR3 is 16 residues. CDR3 residues: CASSYSSGPSTYEQYF. Written as DNA, the CDR3 is TGTGCCAGCAGTTACTCTAGCGGGCCTTCCACCTACGAGCAGTACTTC.

The sample holds one count of this clone. The J gene is TRBJ2-7, the V gene TRBV6-4, with a possible D match to TRBD1 (6 bases). V shed 2 bases and J shed 4 bases, with 27 bases lying between them. The CDR3 spans 19 residues. Germline values: CDR1 MRHNA, CDR2 SNTAGT. The CDR3 protein is CASSDDIGRTAPLPYEQYF. The CDR3 DNA reads TGTGCCAGCAGTGACGATATTGGAAGGACAGCCCCCCTCCCTTACGAGCAGTACTTC.

This chain uses TRBV7-2 with TRBJ2-7, with D possibly matching TRBD1 (5 bases). Germline V gene sequence: CDR1 SGHTA, CDR2 FQGNSA. V was pared by 1 base and J by 3 bases, with 13 bases between. CDR3 size: 15 residues. CDR3 sequence: CASSLGGLRGYEQYF. The CDR3 DNA reads TGTGCCAGCAGCTTAGGGGGCCTTCGAGGCTACGAGCAGTACTTC.

Only one count was recorded for this clone. This chain joins TRBV5-1 and TRBJ2-7, with 7 bases identical to TRBD2. V lost 6 bases to trimming and J lost 0 bases; unmatched junction nucleotides: 3. Germline V gene data show CDR1 as SGHRS and CDR2 as YFSETQ. The CDR3 length is 13 residues. CDR3 sequence: CASKTSASYEQYF. CDR3 nucleotide sequence: TGCGCCAGCAAAACTAGCGCCTCCTACGAGCAGTACTTC.

This clone was detected once. This chain connects TRBV12-5 to TRBJ1-3, with D tentatively TRBD1 (5 bases). CDR3 length equals 16 residues. V lost 4 bases to trimming and J lost 0 bases, with 13 bases between them. Germline values: CDR1 LGHNT, CDR2 FRNRAP. CDR3 residues: CASGYRGTNSGNTIYF. The DNA of the CDR3 is TGTGCTAGTGGTTATCGCGGGACGAACTCTGGAAACACCATATATTTT. Combining the CDR3 with reference TRBV12-5 and TRBJ1-3 gives the whole variable domain DARVTQTPRHKVTEMGQEVTMRCQPILGHNTVFWYRQTMMQGLELLAYFRNRAPLDDSGMPKDRFSAEMPDATLATLKIQPSEPRDSAVYFCASGYRGTNSGNTIYFGEGSWLTVV.

The chain joins TRBV5-1 to TRBJ1-6, with D unresolved. Germline V lookup: CDR1 SGHRS, CDR2 YFSETQ. Trimming took off 0 bases at V and 7 bases at J, with 11 bases between the two ends. The CDR3 has 15 residues. Written as DNA, the CDR3 is TGCGCCAGCAGCTTGGGAGGCGACAAAAATTCACCCCTCCACTTT. Translating gives CASSLGGDKNSPLHF.